This TCR beta chain was sequenced in a study of blood T cells in healthy people across ages. Study overall: In model experiments, template switching was able to capture about one barcoded beta molecule for every two T cells that were present. Study observations and caveats: Nothing was known about donor CMV status, and this possibly confounded expanded clonotype changes.

This clonotype has a count of ten or more. The antigen remains undetermined. The total RNA that was extracted per sample amounted to at least 5 micrograms. Germline CDR1 SGHTA, CDR2 FQGNSA. The CDR3 has 13 residues. Trimming removed 5 bases from V and 4 bases from J, with 12 bases in between. It was with a sample-barcoded 5' primer and a J-beta primer mix that a second PCR of roughly 7 to 12 cycles was run. Using its own MiXCR run on the 5' RACE reads, TCRdb lists one record per CDR3 protein. Of around 1,700,000 distinct CDR3 sequences listed, about 28% are singletons. The sequencing sample was made of blood. The chain links TRBV7-2 to TRBJ2-7, with D possibly matching TRBD2 (6 bases). The receptor comes from a woman aged 25-40 years in good health. DNA for the CDR3: TGTGCCAGCAGCCGTGTGGAGGGATACGAGCAGTACTTC. Translating gives CASSRVEGYEQYF. Using reference TRBV7-2 and TRBJ2-7 for the parts outside the CDR3, the full variable domain is GAGVSQSPSNKVTEKGKDVELRCDPISGHTALYWYRQSLGQGLEFLIYFQGNSAPDKSGLPSDRFSAERTGGSVSTLTIQRTQQEDSAVYLCASSRVEGYEQYFGPGTRLTVT.